Listed below are T cell receptor beta chains from one sample, sequenced in a study of CXCR3-negative and CXCR3-positive naive CD8 T cells. TCRdb re-called the 5' RACE reads; every CDR3 protein appears as one record, without DNA. The sample yields over 50,000 distinct CDR3 sequences, of which the top ten take up approximately 0.76%. The sample consisted of naive CXCR3+ CD8+ T cells from blood. The origin of the receptors is a human donor in good health. Some clones in this sample may be carry-over from other donors' samples. Each CDR3 is given with its conserved first and last residue.

TRBJ2-1 | TRBV19 | CASAHGLDEQFF
TRBJ1-1 | TRBV12-3/TRBV12-4 | CASSVVGMNTEAFF
TRBJ2-2 | TRBV7-2 | CASSSGGAHTGELFF
TRBJ1-1 | TRBV14 | CASSQILGTHTEAFF
TRBJ2-2 | TRBV20-1 | CSARDTGRYANTGELFF
TRBJ2-3 | TRBV10-3 | CAISESYYTYTDTQYF
TRBJ2-7 | TRBV20-1 | CSAREMAGYEQYF
TRBJ2-7 | TRBV11-3 | CASTWRGSYEQYF
TRBJ1-6 | TRBV10-1 | CASSECLAQRLSSYNSPLHF
TRBJ2-2 | TRBV6-5 | CASSYPGRENTGELFF
TRBJ2-5 | TRBV29-1 | CSVDRGVHQETQYF
TRBJ2-7 | TRBV12-3/TRBV12-4 | CASSSVSWEQYF
TRBJ1-4 | TRBV7-9 | CASSLGAGKENEKLFF